A single sample is the source of the 6 T cell receptor beta chains below, sequenced in a study of T cells after somatic rescue of genetic block. Sequencing was performed with immunoSEQ multiplex PCR; in TCRdb, only in-frame clones are kept and a portion is missing. The table includes fewer than 150,000 clones, around nine tenths detected once. Material for sequencing was peripheral blood mononuclear cells (PBMCs). The receptor source for this set is a woman aged 18-30 years.

The chain carries TRBV5-1 and TRBJ2-5, with TRBD1 matching 8 bases. Unmatched junction bases numbered 4, after V lost 0 bases and J lost 3 bases. Germline-derived CDR1 and CDR2 are SGHRS and YFSETQ. CDR3 length: 15 residues. The CDR3 coding sequence is TGCGCCAGCAGCTTGGGCCCGACAGGGGAAGAGACCCAGTACTTC. As protein: CASSLGPTGEETQYF. Supplemented by reference TRBV5-1 and TRBJ2-5, the full variable domain reads KAGVTQTPRYLIKTRGQQVTLSCSPISGHRSVSWYQQTPGQGLQFLFEYFSETQRNKGNFPGRFSGRQFSNSRSEMNVSTLELGDSALYLCASSLGPTGEETQYFGPGTRLLVL.

In this sample, this clone turned up once. The V gene is TRBV4-3, the J gene TRBJ2-3, with D maybe TRBD1 (6 bases). CDR3 length: 16 amino acids. In germline, CDR1 is LGHNA, CDR2 YSLEER. V was trimmed by 1 base and J by 3 bases, leaving 14 bases between them. CDR3 in DNA: TGCGCCAGCAGCCAAGGCAGGGGCCGAGGTACAGATACGCAGTATTTT. Amino acids: CASSQGRGRGTDTQYF.

In this sample, this clone turned up once. V gene TRBV19 combines with J gene TRBJ2-7; D is ambiguous. Germline assignment: CDR1 LNHDA and CDR2 SQIVND (reference sequence). V lost 1 base to trimming and J lost 6 bases, with 16 bases between them. The CDR3 sequence is 15 residues long. CDR3 DNA sequence: TGTGCCAGTAGTATAGTGGGCCGAGGAAGAGGCGAGCAGTACTTC. Translation: CASSIVGRGRGEQYF.

The V and J genes are TRBV4-2 and TRBJ1-6; no clear D gene. The length of the CDR3 is 13 residues. With 1 base removed from V and 9 bases from J, the gap between germline ends came to 7 bases. The V gene's germline CDR1 is LGHNA and CDR2 YNFKEQ. The DNA for the CDR3 is TGTGCCAGCAGCCAAGTGACTATTTCACCCCTCCACTTT. It translates to CASSQVTISPLHF.

The rearrangement uses TRBV6-6 and TRBJ1-4, with D possibly being TRBD1 (5 bases). The CDR3 has 15 residues. V dropped 7 bases and J dropped 0 bases, with 12 bases sitting between them. Germline V gene sequence: CDR1 MNHNY, CDR2 SVGAGI (reference sequence). This CDR3 reads CASNGGVATNEKLFF. The CDR3 coding sequence is TGTGCCAGCAATGGAGGGGTTGCAACTAATGAAAAACTGTTTTTT.

This rearrangement joins TRBV7-2 to TRBJ1-1; D gene uncertain. Germline V gene data show CDR1 as SGHTA and CDR2 as FQGNSA. This CDR3 is 12 amino acids long. V shed 1 base and J shed 11 bases, with 11 bases lying between them. The CDR3 DNA reads TGTGCCAGCAGCTTAGTGTCGGTCTCCGCTTTCTTT. It translates to CASSLVSVSAFF.